The text below deals with one T cell receptor beta chain. In the authors' workflow: The assay estimated nucleated cells by amplifying reference gene primers. Data came from immunoSEQ multiplex PCR; TCRdb stores just in-frame clones and leaves some out. V and J calls plus clone size are reproduced from that table; the DNA served to infer D and trimming. The sample carries hundreds of thousands of clones, 80% to 90% recorded once. The data are from a study of blood T cell repertoires in COVID-19. CDR1 is SGHTA, CDR2 FQGNSA, per germline. Trimming removed 0 bases from V and 4 bases from J, with 9 bases in between. This CDR3 spans 14 amino acids. Study members were between roughly 18 and 100 years old and lived in 20 to 30 US regions. Participant reports of clinical history set cohort assignment.

The TCR sequence derives from a woman younger than 45 who had been exposed to COVID-19. Sequenced material: PBMCs or T cells enriched from blood (not recorded which). The chain recombines TRBV7-2 with TRBJ1-1; unclear D gene. For the CDR3, the DNA is TGTGCCAGCAGCTTAGCGCAGGTAGGCACTGAAGCTTTCTTT. Protein product: CASSLAQVGTEAFF.